This is a list of T cell receptor beta chains from one sample in a study of blood T cell repertoires in COVID-19. Using immunoSEQ multiplex PCR, the repertoire was profiled, and TCRdb retains in-frame clones only, with some absent. The sample records 130,000 to 150,000 clones, around nine tenths being singletons. Specimen: peripheral blood. These receptors came from a human donor in a cohort sampled during active COVID-19. Each CDR3 is given with its conserved first and last residue. Fields, in order: V gene, clone size, D gene, CDR3 length, J gene, CDR3 DNA, CDR3 protein. D genes are given only for firm matches. Size tells how often a clone was seen (once, few, many) or the class of an expanded clone, and some rows leave it out.

V gene: TRBV27; clone size: NA; D gene: TRBD2; CDR3 length: 16; J gene: TRBJ2-3; CDR3 DNA: TGTGCCAGCAGTTTATTGGCGGGGGGTCAGCCGGATACGCAGTATTTT; CDR3 protein: CASSLLAGGQPDTQYF
V gene: TRBV19; clone size: few; D gene: NA; CDR3 length: 15; J gene: TRBJ1-4; CDR3 DNA: TGTGCCAGCAAGGACACCCGGGGGAAAAGTGAAAAACTGTTTTTT; CDR3 protein: CASKDTRGKSEKLFF
V gene: TRBV7-2; clone size: few; D gene: TRBD1; CDR3 length: 14; J gene: TRBJ1-5; CDR3 DNA: TGTGCCAGCAGCTTAGGAGGGGGCCGACAGCCCCAGCATTTT; CDR3 protein: CASSLGGGRQPQHF
V gene: TRBV27; clone size: NA; D gene: TRBD1; CDR3 length: 15; J gene: TRBJ1-2; CDR3 DNA: TGTGCCAGCAGTTTCACTTGGGACAGCTACTATGGCTACACCTTC; CDR3 protein: CASSFTWDSYYGYTF
V gene: TRBV6-4; clone size: once; D gene: NA; CDR3 length: 17; J gene: TRBJ1-5; CDR3 DNA: TGTGCCAGCAGGGCCCTTCGAGGAGGGTGTCGCAATCAGCCCCAGCATTTT; CDR3 protein: CASRALRGGCRNQPQHF
V gene: TRBV9; clone size: NA; D gene: NA; CDR3 length: 17; J gene: TRBJ2-1; CDR3 DNA: TGTGCCAGCAGCGCCGGCCCACTACTAATCTCCTACAATGAGCAGTTCTTC; CDR3 protein: CASSAGPLLISYNEQFF
V gene: TRBV28; clone size: NA; D gene: TRBD1; CDR3 length: 13; J gene: TRBJ1-1; CDR3 DNA: TGTGCCAGCAGTGCCCACAGGGGCCAGGAAGCTTTCTTT; CDR3 protein: CASSAHRGQEAFF
V gene: TRBV19; clone size: once; D gene: NA; CDR3 length: 13; J gene: TRBJ2-7; CDR3 DNA: TGTGCCAGTAGTTCCGGACAGTACTACGAGCAGTACTTC; CDR3 protein: CASSSGQYYEQYF
V gene: TRBV7-2; clone size: NA; D gene: NA; CDR3 length: 17; J gene: TRBJ1-3; CDR3 DNA: TGTGCCAGCAGCTTAGTAGCTGTGGGGGGCTCTGGAAACACCATATATTTT; CDR3 protein: CASSLVAVGGSGNTIYF
V gene: TRBV6-5; clone size: NA; D gene: NA; CDR3 length: 13; J gene: TRBJ1-2; CDR3 DNA: TGTGCCAGCAGTTACTCCGGGTATCGTGGCTACACCTTC; CDR3 protein: CASSYSGYRGYTF
V gene: TRBV28; clone size: NA; D gene: NA; CDR3 length: 15; J gene: TRBJ1-5; CDR3 DNA: TGTGCCAGCAGGTTTGGGGGCGGGAGCAATCAGCCCCAGCATTTT; CDR3 protein: CASRFGGGSNQPQHF
V gene: TRBV3-1/TRBV3-2; clone size: NA; D gene: NA; CDR3 length: 12; J gene: TRBJ2-7; CDR3 DNA: TGTGCCAGCAGCCAAGATACGGGCGAGCAGTACTTC; CDR3 protein: CASSQDTGEQYF
V gene: TRBV19; clone size: NA; D gene: NA; CDR3 length: 14; J gene: TRBJ2-1; CDR3 DNA: TGTGCCAGTAGTCTACCTCATCAAGACAATGAGCAGTTCTTC; CDR3 protein: CASSLPHQDNEQFF
V gene: TRBV5-4; clone size: NA; D gene: TRBD2; CDR3 length: 18; J gene: TRBJ2-7; CDR3 DNA: TGTGCCAGCAGCCCGGGACTAGCGGGGGGGCACTTTGTCTACGAGCAGTACTTC; CDR3 protein: CASSPGLAGGHFVYEQYF
V gene: TRBV18; clone size: NA; D gene: TRBD2; CDR3 length: 15; J gene: TRBJ2-1; CDR3 DNA: TGTGCCAGCTCACCGGGACTAGCGGACTACAATGAGCAGTTCTTC; CDR3 protein: CASSPGLADYNEQFF
V gene: TRBV7-6; clone size: NA; D gene: TRBD1; CDR3 length: 16; J gene: TRBJ1-6; CDR3 DNA: TGTGCCAGCAGCTTATCTATCGGGACAGGGAATTCACCCCTCCACTTT; CDR3 protein: CASSLSIGTGNSPLHF
V gene: TRBV7-8; clone size: NA; D gene: TRBD1; CDR3 length: 15; J gene: TRBJ2-3; CDR3 DNA: TGTGCCAGCAGCAAGTCCGGGACAGGCCTAGATACGCAGTATTTT; CDR3 protein: CASSKSGTGLDTQYF
V gene: TRBV5-1; clone size: NA; D gene: TRBD1; CDR3 length: 15; J gene: TRBJ2-7; CDR3 DNA: TGCGCCAGCAGCGCAGGGACAGCTATCTCCTACGAGCAGTACTTC; CDR3 protein: CASSAGTAISYEQYF
V gene: TRBV28; clone size: NA; D gene: TRBD1; CDR3 length: 15; J gene: TRBJ1-1; CDR3 DNA: TGTGCCAGCAGTTTCTCGGGGACAGGGGACACTGAAGCTTTCTTT; CDR3 protein: CASSFSGTGDTEAFF
V gene: TRBV27; clone size: NA; D gene: NA; CDR3 length: 15; J gene: TRBJ2-7; CDR3 DNA: TGTGCCAGCAGCCCAGCCGGACAGCGAGCCTACGAGCAGTACTTC; CDR3 protein: CASSPAGQRAYEQYF
V gene: TRBV28; clone size: few; D gene: NA; CDR3 length: 16; J gene: TRBJ2-2; CDR3 DNA: TGTGCCAGCAGGGTGTGGAGATCCGCGAACACCGGGGAGCTGTTTTTT; CDR3 protein: CASRVWRSANTGELFF
V gene: TRBV5-6; clone size: NA; D gene: NA; CDR3 length: 14; J gene: TRBJ1-2; CDR3 DNA: TGTGCCAGCAGCCCTCGAGGGCAGCACTATGGCTACACCTTC; CDR3 protein: CASSPRGQHYGYTF
V gene: TRBV18; clone size: few; D gene: NA; CDR3 length: 14; J gene: TRBJ1-5; CDR3 DNA: TGTGCCAGCTCACCAAGTCGCGAGCCCGAGCCCCAGCATTTT; CDR3 protein: CASSPSREPEPQHF
V gene: TRBV4-3; clone size: NA; D gene: NA; CDR3 length: 13; J gene: TRBJ1-5; CDR3 DNA: TGCGCCAGCAGCCAAGATCAGGGTCAGCCCCAGCATTTT; CDR3 protein: CASSQDQGQPQHF
V gene: TRBV6-2/TRBV6-3; clone size: NA; D gene: NA; CDR3 length: 17; J gene: TRBJ1-5; CDR3 DNA: TGTGCCAGCAGTTACTCGAGGTTCACTAGGGGCAATCAGCCCCAGCATTTT; CDR3 protein: CASSYSRFTRGNQPQHF
V gene: TRBV2; clone size: once; D gene: TRBD2; CDR3 length: 14; J gene: TRBJ2-3; CDR3 DNA: TGTGCCAGAGGGACTAGCGGGGGGGGCGATACGCAGTATTTT; CDR3 protein: CARGTSGGGDTQYF
V gene: TRBV7-9; clone size: few; D gene: NA; CDR3 length: 14; J gene: TRBJ1-5; CDR3 DNA: TGTGCCAGCAGCTTGACAAGTAGCAATCAGCCCCAGCATTTT; CDR3 protein: CASSLTSSNQPQHF
V gene: TRBV7-2; clone size: NA; D gene: TRBD1; CDR3 length: 15; J gene: TRBJ1-1; CDR3 DNA: TGTGCCAGCAGCTTACATGGACAGGGGAACACTGAAGCTTTCTTT; CDR3 protein: CASSLHGQGNTEAFF
V gene: TRBV9; clone size: NA; D gene: TRBD1; CDR3 length: 17; J gene: TRBJ2-1; CDR3 DNA: TGTGCCAGCAGCGTCCAGAGGGACAGGGGAAACTACAATGAGCAGTTCTTC; CDR3 protein: CASSVQRDRGNYNEQFF
V gene: TRBV11-2; clone size: NA; D gene: NA; CDR3 length: 15; J gene: TRBJ2-7; CDR3 DNA: TGTGCCAGCAGCTTAGATCCCGGGAGCCCCTACGAGCAGTACTTC; CDR3 protein: CASSLDPGSPYEQYF
V gene: TRBV11-2; clone size: NA; D gene: NA; CDR3 length: 16; J gene: TRBJ1-6; CDR3 DNA: TGTGCCAGCAGCTTAAGAGGGAGCCTCTATAATTCACCCCTCCACTTT; CDR3 protein: CASSLRGSLYNSPLHF
V gene: TRBV5-4; clone size: NA; D gene: NA; CDR3 length: 13; J gene: TRBJ2-7; CDR3 DNA: TGTGCCAGCAGGTGGGGGGAGGGGGTCGAGCAGTACTTC; CDR3 protein: CASRWGEGVEQYF
V gene: TRBV11-2; clone size: NA; D gene: TRBD2; CDR3 length: 16; J gene: TRBJ2-3; CDR3 DNA: TGTGCCAGCAGCTTAGCCTTAGCGGGGGGGCCGGATACGCAGTATTTT; CDR3 protein: CASSLALAGGPDTQYF
V gene: TRBV9; clone size: NA; D gene: NA; CDR3 length: 15; J gene: TRBJ2-2; CDR3 DNA: TGTGCCAGCAGCGTATGGGGCTTGGACACCGGGGAGCTGTTTTTT; CDR3 protein: CASSVWGLDTGELFF
V gene: TRBV9; clone size: NA; D gene: TRBD2; CDR3 length: 15; J gene: TRBJ2-7; CDR3 DNA: TGTGCCAGCAGCGTAGGCAGTAGCGGGCCCTACGAGCAGTACTTC; CDR3 protein: CASSVGSSGPYEQYF
V gene: TRBV6-2/TRBV6-3; clone size: NA; D gene: TRBD1; CDR3 length: 18; J gene: TRBJ1-5; CDR3 DNA: TGTGCCAGCAGTTACCCGAGGACAGGTATCGTCGGCAATCAGCCCCAGCATTTT; CDR3 protein: CASSYPRTGIVGNQPQHF
V gene: TRBV29-1; clone size: NA; D gene: TRBD1; CDR3 length: 13; J gene: TRBJ1-5; CDR3 DNA: TGCAGCGGTGCGACAGGGTCGGGGATGCCCCAGCATTTT; CDR3 protein: CSGATGSGMPQHF
V gene: TRBV28; clone size: NA; D gene: TRBD2; CDR3 length: 16; J gene: TRBJ2-3; CDR3 DNA: TGTGCCACCTCGACGAGAATAGCGGGACCCACAGATACGCAGTATTTT; CDR3 protein: CATSTRIAGPTDTQYF
V gene: TRBV18; clone size: NA; D gene: NA; CDR3 length: 13; J gene: TRBJ2-3; CDR3 DNA: TGTGCCAGCTCACCTCATGAGGGAGATACGCAGTATTTT; CDR3 protein: CASSPHEGDTQYF
V gene: TRBV11-2; clone size: NA; D gene: NA; CDR3 length: 15; J gene: TRBJ1-2; CDR3 DNA: TGTGCCAGCAGCCCTACCAAGGGAGCTAACTATGGCTACACCTTC; CDR3 protein: CASSPTKGANYGYTF
V gene: TRBV27; clone size: NA; D gene: TRBD2; CDR3 length: 18; J gene: TRBJ2-6; CDR3 DNA: TGTGCCAGCAGTTTACGACTAGCGGGGAGCTCTGGGGCCAACGTCCTGACTTTC; CDR3 protein: CASSLRLAGSSGANVLTF